This paragraph covers one T cell receptor beta chain sequence. Its target is not known. Source study methods: ImmunoSEQ output lacked quality scores and full-length reads, limiting matched filtering. The data were produced by immunoSEQ multiplex PCR, yet TCRdb's version contains in-frame clones alone and is incomplete. Clonal size and the V and J genes are those of that table, whereas D and trimming came from the DNA. The sample contains millions of clones, approximately 94% of which appear only once. The data were obtained in a study of shared clonotypes between healthy human individuals. Across the study: Each donor had three CD4 naive, three CD4 memory, two CD8 naive and one CD8 memory plate.

Study findings and constraints: Estimated clonotype richness was generally higher in naive than memory subsets.

The naive CD8 subset, CD45RO-negative cells positively selected for CCR7, excluded terminally differentiated effector memory CD45RA+ cells. This receptor was identified in a man between 18 and 35 years old in good health. Some clones in this sample may be carry-over from other donors' samples. Sequencing was done on a sample of naive CD8+ T cells from PBMCs.

The CDR3: CASSLAGAGNSYEQYF. In nucleotides, the CDR3 is TGCGCCAGCAGCTTGGCCGGCGCAGGGAACTCCTACGAGCAGTACTTC. V usage is TRBV5-1 and J usage is TRBJ2-7; tentatively, D is TRBD1 (5 bases). This CDR3 contains 16 residues. The V gene's germline CDR1 is SGHRS and CDR2 YFSETQ. Deletions cut 0 bases from V and 0 bases from J, with 13 bases between.